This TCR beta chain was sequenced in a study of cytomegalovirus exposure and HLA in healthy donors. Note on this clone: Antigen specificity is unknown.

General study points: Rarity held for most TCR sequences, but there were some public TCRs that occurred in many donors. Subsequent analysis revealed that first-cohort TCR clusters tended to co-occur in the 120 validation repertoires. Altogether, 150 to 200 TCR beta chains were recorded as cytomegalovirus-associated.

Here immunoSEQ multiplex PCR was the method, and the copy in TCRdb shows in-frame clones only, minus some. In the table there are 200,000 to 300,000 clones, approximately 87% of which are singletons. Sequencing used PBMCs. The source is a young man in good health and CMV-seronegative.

CDR3 in amino acids: CASSSQGRGSPLHF. Written as DNA, the CDR3 is TGTGCCAGCAGTTCTCAGGGGAGGGGGTCACCCCTCCACTTT. This chain joins TRBV27 and TRBJ1-6; weak D call: TRBD1 (6 bases). The V and J ends lost 4 bases and 10 bases respectively, with 14 bases between them. The CDR3 runs 14 residues. Germline lookup yields CDR1 MNHEY and CDR2 SMNVEV (reference sequence).